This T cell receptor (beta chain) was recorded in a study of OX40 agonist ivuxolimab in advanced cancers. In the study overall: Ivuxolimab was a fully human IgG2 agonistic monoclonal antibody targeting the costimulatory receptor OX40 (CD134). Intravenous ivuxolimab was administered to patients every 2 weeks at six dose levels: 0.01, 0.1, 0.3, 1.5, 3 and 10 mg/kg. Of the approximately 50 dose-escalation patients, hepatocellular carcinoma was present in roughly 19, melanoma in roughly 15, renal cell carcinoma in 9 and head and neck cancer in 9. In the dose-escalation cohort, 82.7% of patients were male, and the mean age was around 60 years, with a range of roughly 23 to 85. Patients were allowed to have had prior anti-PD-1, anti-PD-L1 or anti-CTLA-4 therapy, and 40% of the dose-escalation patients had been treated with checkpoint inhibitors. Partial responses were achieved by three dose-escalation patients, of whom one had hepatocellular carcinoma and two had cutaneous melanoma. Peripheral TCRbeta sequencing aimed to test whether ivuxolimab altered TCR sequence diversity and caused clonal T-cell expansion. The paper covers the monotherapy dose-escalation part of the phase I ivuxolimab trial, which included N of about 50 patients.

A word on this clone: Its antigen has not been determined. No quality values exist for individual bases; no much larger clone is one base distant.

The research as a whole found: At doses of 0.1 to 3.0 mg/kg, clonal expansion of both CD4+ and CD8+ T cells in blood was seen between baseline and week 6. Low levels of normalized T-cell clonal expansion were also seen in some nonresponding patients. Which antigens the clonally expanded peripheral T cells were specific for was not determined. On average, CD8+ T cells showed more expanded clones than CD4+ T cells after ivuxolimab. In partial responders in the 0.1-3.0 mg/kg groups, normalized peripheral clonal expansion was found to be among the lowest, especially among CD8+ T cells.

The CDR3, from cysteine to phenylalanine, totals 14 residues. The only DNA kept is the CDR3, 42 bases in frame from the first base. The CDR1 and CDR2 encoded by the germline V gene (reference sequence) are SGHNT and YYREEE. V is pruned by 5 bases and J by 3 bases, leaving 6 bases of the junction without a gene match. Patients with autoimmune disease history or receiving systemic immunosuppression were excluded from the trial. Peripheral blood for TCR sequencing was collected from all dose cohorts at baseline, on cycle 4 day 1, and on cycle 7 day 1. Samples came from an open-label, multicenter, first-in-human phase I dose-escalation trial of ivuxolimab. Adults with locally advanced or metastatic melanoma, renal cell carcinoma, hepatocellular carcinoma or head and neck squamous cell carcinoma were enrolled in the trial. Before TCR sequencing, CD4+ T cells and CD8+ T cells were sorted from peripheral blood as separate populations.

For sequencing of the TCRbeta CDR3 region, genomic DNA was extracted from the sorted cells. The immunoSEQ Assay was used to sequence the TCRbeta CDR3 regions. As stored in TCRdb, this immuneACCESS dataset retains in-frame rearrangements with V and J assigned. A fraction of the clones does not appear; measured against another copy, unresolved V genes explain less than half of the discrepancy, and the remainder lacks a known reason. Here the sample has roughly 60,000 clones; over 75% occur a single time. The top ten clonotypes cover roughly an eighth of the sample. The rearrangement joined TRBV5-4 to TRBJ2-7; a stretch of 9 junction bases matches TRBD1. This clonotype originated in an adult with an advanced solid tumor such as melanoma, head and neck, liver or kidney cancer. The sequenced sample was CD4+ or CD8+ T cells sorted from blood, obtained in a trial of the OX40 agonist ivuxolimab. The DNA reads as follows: TGTGCCAGCAGTCTCCCGGGACAGGGCTACGAGCAGTACTTC. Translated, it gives CASSLPGQGYEQYF.